The T cell receptor beta chain under discussion was sequenced for a study of T cell responses to AZD1222 COVID-19 vaccine. Study-level findings and limits: Spike-specific TCR repertoires showed rising breadth and depth after two AZD1222 doses. Vaccine-associated CD4 TCRs ranged over spike, dominating at 160-218 and 743-854.

Here immunoSEQ multiplex PCR was the method, and the copy in TCRdb shows in-frame clones only, minus some. The top ten hold 8% to 10% of the sample, which has 95,000 to 130,000 clones, around 90% seen once. The CDR3 consists of 11 residues. Germline lookup yields CDR1 SQVTM and CDR2 ANQGSEA. Losses at the gene ends were 7 bases for V and 7 bases for J; bases not matched to a gene: 6. About this clone itself: The target antigen is unknown.

The chain joins TRBV29-1 to TRBJ1-1, with TRBD1 matching over 7 bases. The receptor comes from an adult in good health. The sequenced sample was peripheral blood, obtained on day 0 of AZD1222 vaccination. CDR3 residues: CSAYRGGEAFF. The CDR3 DNA reads as TGCAGCGCCTACAGGGGCGGTGAAGCTTTCTTT.